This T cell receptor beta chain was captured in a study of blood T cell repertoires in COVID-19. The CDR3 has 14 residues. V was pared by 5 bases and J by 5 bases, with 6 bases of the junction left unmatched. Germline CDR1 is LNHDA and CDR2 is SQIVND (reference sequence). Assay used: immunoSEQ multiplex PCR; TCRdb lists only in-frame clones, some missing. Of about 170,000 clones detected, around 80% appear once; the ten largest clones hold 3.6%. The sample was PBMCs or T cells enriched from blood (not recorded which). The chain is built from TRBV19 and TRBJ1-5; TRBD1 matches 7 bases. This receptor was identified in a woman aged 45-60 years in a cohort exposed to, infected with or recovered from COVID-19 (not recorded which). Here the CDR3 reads CASSEGDSHQPQHF. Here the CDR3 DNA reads TGTGCCAGTAGTGAGGGGGACAGCCATCAGCCCCAGCATTTT.